A single sample gave rise to the 20 T cell receptor beta chains below, sequenced in a study of shared clonotypes between healthy human individuals. TCRdb's table, derived via immunoSEQ multiplex PCR, lists solely in-frame clones and lacks some. The sample includes about 1.5 million clones, around 98% of them seen just once. The sequencing sample was made of naive CD4+ T cells sorted from blood. Subset meaning: CD45RA+ positively selected. These TCRs come from a man aged 25 to 40 in good health.

This clone occurred once. Here the CDR3 DNA reads TGTGCCAGCAAGGTCAGGGGTGAAAAACTGTTTTTT. Protein: CASKVRGEKLFF. This chain connects TRBV6-5 to TRBJ1-4, with D maybe TRBD1 (6 bases). There are 12 residues in the CDR3. Trimming cost V 7 bases and J 7 bases, with 10 bases left between them. CDR1 and CDR2 from the germline V gene are MNHEY and SVGAGI.

The chain links TRBV29-1 to TRBJ2-3; 7 nucleotides agree with TRBD2. The length of the CDR3 is 13 residues. Germline V gene lookup returns CDR1 SQVTM and CDR2 ANQGSEA. The ends lost 7 bases at V and 3 bases at J; junction bases unmatched: 7. DNA of the CDR3: TGCAGCGCAGGGAGGGGAGAGACAGATACGCAGTATTTT. Its protein product is CSAGRGETDTQYF.

The chain couples TRBV27 to TRBJ2-1; D is perhaps TRBD2 (6 bases). Trimming removed 6 bases from V and 14 bases from J, with 17 bases in between. The CDR3 runs to 12 residues. Germline V gene sequence: CDR1 MNHEY, CDR2 SMNVEV (reference sequence). The CDR3 loop is CASRGGALREFF. Here the CDR3 DNA reads TGTGCCAGCAGGGGCGGGGCCCTAAGGGAGTTCTTC.

The CDR3 region has the DNA TGTGCCAGCAGCTTTCTGCGGGGAGGCCCAGAGACCCAGTACTTC. Protein product: CASSFLRGGPETQYF. The rearrangement joins TRBV7-8 to TRBJ2-5; D might be TRBD2 (6 bases). Germline-derived CDR1 and CDR2 are SGHVS and FQNEAQ. Trimming shortened V by 3 bases and J by 4 bases, and 15 bases separated the two germline ends. The CDR3 covers 15 residues.

This clone was picked up one time. The CDR3 reads CASSFLSAAGNQPQHF. CDR3 bases: TGTGCCAGCAGTTTTTTGTCAGCTGCTGGCAATCAGCCCCAGCATTTT. The rearrangement uses TRBV27 and TRBJ1-5; D gene uncertain. The germline V gene has CDR1 MNHEY and CDR2 SMNVEV (reference sequence). The CDR3 contains 16 residues. V was shortened by 3 bases and J by 2 bases, with 14 bases between the two germline ends.

The CDR3 DNA sequence: TGCGCCAGCAGCTTGGGCCAACACTACGAGCAGTACTTC. It yields the protein CASSLGQHYEQYF. The J gene is TRBJ2-7, the V gene TRBV5-1; no definite D call. CDR3 length: 13 residues. The V and J ends lost 0 bases and 3 bases respectively, with 7 bases between them. The germline V gene has CDR1 SGHRS and CDR2 YFSETQ.

The rearrangement joins TRBV18 to TRBJ1-3; 7 bases map to TRBD1. Trimming took 5 bases from V and 1 from J; bases not matched to a gene: 2. Looked up from germline, CDR1 is KGHSH and CDR2 is LQKENI. This CDR3 is built from 14 residues. The CDR3 DNA reads as TGTGCCAGCTCAGCGACAGGGTCTGGAAACACCATATATTTT. The encoded protein is CASSATGSGNTIYF. Complete variable domain (other parts from reference TRBV18 and TRBJ1-3): NAGVMQNPRHLVRRRGQEARLRCSPMKGHSHVYWYRQLPEEGLKFMVYLQKENIIDESGMPKERFSAEFPKEGPSILRIQQVVRGDSAAYFCASSATGSGNTIYFGEGSWLTVV.

The V gene is TRBV7-9, the J gene TRBJ1-2, with 9 nucleotides matching TRBD1. The V segment lost 8 bases and the J segment 8 bases; nucleotides outside the gene matches: 9. Per the germline V gene, CDR1 is SEHNR and CDR2 is FQNEAQ (reference sequence). The length of the CDR3 is 13 residues. The CDR3 bases are TGTGCCAGCCGGGACAGGGATATTGAGGGCTACACCTTC. This sequence encodes CASRDRDIEGYTF.

V and J are TRBV5-1 and TRBJ2-7; no clear D gene. There are 11 residues in the CDR3. Looked up from germline, CDR1 is SGHRS and CDR2 is YFSETQ. V was clipped by 5 bases and J by 5 bases, with 8 bases between them. CDR3 nucleotides: TGCGCCAGCAGGCTAGGAGACGAGCAGTACTTC. This encodes CASRLGDEQYF.

The chain uses TRBV7-8 and TRBJ2-7, with D perhaps TRBD1 (7 bases). Between the trimmed V and J ends, which lost 5 bases and 1 base, there was a span of 18 bases. Germline CDR1 SGHVS, CDR2 FQNEAQ. This CDR3 has 16 residues. The CDR3 loop reads CASSRGPGQLSYEQYF. CDR3 in DNA: TGTGCCAGCAGCCGGGGGCCGGGACAGTTATCCTACGAGCAGTACTTC. Supplemented by reference TRBV7-8 and TRBJ2-7, the full variable domain reads GAGVSQSPRYKVAKRGQDVALRCDPISGHVSLFWYQQALGQGPEFLTYFQNEAQLDKSGLPSDRFFAERPEGSVSTLKIQRTQQEDSAVYLCASSRGPGQLSYEQYFGPGTRLTVT.

The chain is built from TRBV15 and TRBJ2-5; 9 bases are shared with TRBD1. V lost 2 bases, J lost 5 bases, and 6 bases stayed unmatched. The CDR3 runs to 15 residues. Germline V CDR1 and CDR2: LNHNV, YYDKDF (reference sequence). The CDR3, as DNA: TGTGCCACCAGCAGACAGAACAGGGGGCAGGAGACCCAGTACTTC. Its translation: CATSRQNRGQETQYF.

The chain employs TRBV6-5 and TRBJ1-2, with D tentatively TRBD1 (6 bases). The CDR3 contains 13 residues. With 8 bases removed from V and 3 bases from J, the gap between germline ends came to 13 bases. CDR1 is MNHEY, CDR2 SVGAGI, per germline. The CDR3 bases are TGTGCCAGCGCGTCAGGGGAGGACTATGGCTACACCTTC. This sequence encodes CASASGEDYGYTF.

As for this clone: This sample includes further DNA sequences coding for the same CDR3. This chain links TRBV9 with TRBJ2-7; a weak D match, TRBD2 (5 bases). CDR3 size: 11 residues. CDR1 and CDR2 (germline): SGDLS, YYNGEE. Trimming pared 4 bases from V and 4 bases from J, leaving 6 bases between. As DNA, the CDR3 is TGTGCCAGCAGCCCGGGGTACGAGCAGTACTTC. Translating gives CASSPGYEQYF.

The gene calls are TRBV7-6 and TRBJ1-4; 12 bases line up with TRBD1. The junction had 4 bases not matched to a gene; V was cut back by 1 base and J by 10 bases. Germline lookup yields CDR1 SGHVS and CDR2 FNYEAQ. This CDR3 has 15 amino acids. The CDR3 loop is CASSLEGTGGAKLFF. CDR3 nucleotides: TGTGCCAGCAGCTTAGAGGGGACAGGGGGCGCAAAACTGTTTTTT.

This sequence joins TRBV11-3 and TRBJ2-1; tentative D call: TRBD1 (7 bases). The V and J ends lost 1 base and 8 bases respectively, with 15 bases between them. The CDR3 consists of 15 residues. The germline CDR1 and CDR2 sequences are SGHNT and YENEEA. The CDR3 DNA sequence: TGTGCCAGCAGCTTAGGCCCCAGGGGGGTCGATGAGCAGTTCTTC. This codes for CASSLGPRGVDEQFF.

V is TRBV6-5 and J is TRBJ2-7, with TRBD2 matching over 7 bases. Trimming took 0 bases from V and 2 from J; bases not matched to a gene: 4. This CDR3 spans 15 amino acids. Per the germline V gene, CDR1 is MNHEY and CDR2 is SVGAGI. CDR3 sequence reads: CASSYSASGTYEQYF. The CDR3 DNA follows: TGTGCCAGCAGTTACTCGGCTAGCGGCACCTACGAGCAGTACTTC.

This CDR3 reads CASSWDKNQPQHF. For the CDR3, the DNA is TGTGCCAGCAGCTGGGACAAAAATCAGCCCCAGCATTTT. The chain couples TRBV9 to TRBJ1-5, with D possibly TRBD1 on 6 matching bases. The CDR3 has 13 residues. V shed 4 bases and J shed 4 bases, with 9 bases lying between them. From germline, CDR1 is SGDLS and CDR2 YYNGEE.

V is TRBV2 and J is TRBJ2-7; the D gene could be TRBD1 or TRBD2 (6 bases each). The ends were cut back, 2 bases at V and 5 bases at J, with 13 bases in the middle. Germline CDR1 and CDR2: SNHLY and FYNNEI. This CDR3 is built from 14 residues. In nucleotides, the CDR3 is TGTGCCAGCAGTGAATCAGGGGCGGGGAACGAGCAGTACTTC. Translated: CASSESGAGNEQYF.

A word on this clone: Other DNA sequences in the sample encode the same CDR3. The V call is TRBV9, the J call TRBJ2-3; D is unclear. V lost 0 bases and J 0 bases, leaving 8 bases between the germline ends. This CDR3 comprises 15 residues. Germline V gene sequence: CDR1 SGDLS, CDR2 YYNGEE. The CDR3 is CASSVVPGSTDTQYF. In DNA, the CDR3 is TGTGCCAGCAGCGTAGTTCCCGGAAGCACAGATACGCAGTATTTT.

V gene TRBV4-1 combines with J gene TRBJ1-1; possibly TRBD1 for D (5 bases). There are 17 residues in the CDR3. Germline V gene data show CDR1 as MGHRA and CDR2 as YSYEKL. Trimming stripped 1 base from V and 3 bases from J, with 18 bases between. The DNA of the CDR3 is TGCGCCAGCAGCCAAGTGGGGGTCAGGGAGAGGGACACTGAAGCTTTCTTT. Its protein is CASSQVGVRERDTEAFF.